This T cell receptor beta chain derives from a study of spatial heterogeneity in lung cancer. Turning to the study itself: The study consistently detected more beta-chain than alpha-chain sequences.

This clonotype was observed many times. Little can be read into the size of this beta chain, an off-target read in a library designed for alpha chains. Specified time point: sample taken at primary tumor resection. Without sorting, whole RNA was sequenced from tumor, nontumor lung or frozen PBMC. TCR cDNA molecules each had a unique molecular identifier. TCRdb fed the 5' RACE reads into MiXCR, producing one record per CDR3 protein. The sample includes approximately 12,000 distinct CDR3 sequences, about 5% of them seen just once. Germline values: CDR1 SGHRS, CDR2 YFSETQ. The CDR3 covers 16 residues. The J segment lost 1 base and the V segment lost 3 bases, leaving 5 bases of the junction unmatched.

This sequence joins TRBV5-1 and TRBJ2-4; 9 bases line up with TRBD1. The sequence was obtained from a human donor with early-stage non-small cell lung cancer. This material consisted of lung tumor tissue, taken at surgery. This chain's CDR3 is CASSSQGAGAKNIQYF. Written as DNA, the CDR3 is TGCGCCAGCAGCTCACAGGGGGCAGGGGCCAAAAACATTCAGTACTTC.